The rows below give T cell receptor beta chains drawn from one sample of a study of PD-1 blockade in mismatch repair-deficient tumors. Assay used: immunoSEQ multiplex PCR; TCRdb lists only in-frame clones, some missing. The table records 70,000 to 95,000 clones, 70% to 90% of them present only once. The material was peripheral blood, obtained 44 weeks after starting pembrolizumab. The receptors were sampled from an adult with mismatch repair-deficient cancer. The CDR3 runs from the conserved cysteine through the conserved F or W. The D gene is left open where the match is weak. Part of the rows lack a size; the others show once, few, many or a class for expanded clones.

. | . | TRBJ2-5 | TRBV19 | CASSIFGETQYF | TGTGCCAGTAGTATCTTTGGTGAGACCCAGTACTTC
. | . | TRBJ2-3 | TRBV7-3 | CASSLGLTSTDTQYF | TGTGCCAGCAGCTTAGGGTTAACTAGCACAGATACGCAGTATTTT
. | . | TRBJ2-1 | TRBV7-9 | CASSRTQSSYNEQFF | TGTGCCAGCAGCCGGACCCAGAGCTCCTACAATGAGCAGTTCTTC
TRBD1 | . | TRBJ2-3 | TRBV5-1 | CASSLEGATSTDTQYF | TGCGCCAGCAGCTTGGAGGGGGCTACTAGCACAGATACGCAGTATTTT
. | . | TRBJ1-2 | TRBV7-9 | CASSLASRVAYGYTF | TGTGCCAGCAGCTTAGCGAGCAGGGTGGCCTATGGCTACACCTTC
TRBD2 | once | TRBJ2-1 | TRBV28 | CASSFSAGGPNNEQFF | TGTGCCAGCAGTTTTAGCGCGGGGGGGCCCAACAATGAGCAGTTCTTC
. | few | TRBJ2-2 | TRBV9 | CASSVVQGNTGELFF | TGTGCCAGCAGCGTAGTTCAGGGGAACACCGGGGAGCTGTTTTTT
TRBD1 | . | TRBJ2-7 | TRBV7-6 | CASSQRTGSSYEQYF | TGTGCCAGCAGCCAAAGGACAGGATCCTCCTACGAGCAGTACTTC
. | . | TRBJ1-1 | TRBV7-2 | CASSSKGRTEAFF | TGTGCCAGCAGCTCAAAAGGACGGACTGAAGCTTTCTTT
. | . | TRBJ2-1 | TRBV5-4 | CASSFRTNNEQFF | TGTGCCAGCAGCTTTCGGACTAACAATGAGCAGTTCTTC
. | . | TRBJ2-7 | TRBV7-9 | CASSLWPGEQYF | TGTGCCAGCAGCCTGTGGCCGGGAGAGCAGTACTTC
. | . | TRBJ2-7 | TRBV11-2 | CASSSNQMAGEQYF | TGTGCCAGCAGCTCCAACCAAATGGCGGGTGAGCAGTACTTC
TRBD2 | . | TRBJ2-7 | TRBV11-3 | CASSRAGGAYEQYF | TGTGCCAGCAGCCGAGCGGGAGGGGCCTACGAGCAGTACTTC
. | once | TRBJ1-1 | TRBV2 | CASSPRNTEAFF | TGTGCCAGCAGTCCCAGGAACACTGAAGCTTTCTTT
. | . | TRBJ2-1 | TRBV6-1 | CASSVQGTTSSRQFF | TGTGCCAGCAGCGTTCAGGGGACTACTAGTTCACGGCAGTTCTTC
. | . | TRBJ2-1 | TRBV6-6 | CASSLNQDPYNEQFF | TGTGCCAGCAGCCTTAACCAAGACCCCTACAATGAGCAGTTCTTC
. | . | TRBJ2-2 | TRBV14 | CASSQELLAGELFF | TGTGCCAGCAGCCAAGAATTGTTAGCCGGGGAGCTGTTTTTT
TRBD2 | . | TRBJ2-1 | TRBV7-2 | CASSRGLAGPNEQFF | TGTGCCAGCAGCCGGGGACTAGCGGGACCCAATGAGCAGTTCTTC
. | . | TRBJ1-2 | TRBV4-1 | CASSRKTDTGGYTF | TGCGCCAGCAGCCGAAAGACCGATACAGGGGGCTACACCTTC
. | once | TRBJ2-7 | TRBV29-1 | CSVEDYEYEQYF | TGCAGCGTTGAAGATTACGAGTACGAGCAGTACTTC
. | few | TRBJ1-2 | TRBV6-5 | CASRAGDRDYGYTF | TGTGCCAGCAGGGCAGGAGACCGCGACTATGGCTACACCTTC
. | . | TRBJ1-1 | TRBV19 | CASSIGRGNTEAFF | TGTGCCAGTAGTATAGGTCGGGGGAACACTGAAGCTTTCTTT
TRBD1 | . | TRBJ1-3 | TRBV14 | CASSQRRDRASGNTIYF | TGTGCCAGCAGCCAACGTCGGGACAGGGCCTCTGGAAACACCATATATTTT
. | . | TRBJ2-5 | TRBV7-3 | CASSLTAGRDQYF | TGTGCCAGCAGCTTAACGGCAGGCAGGGACCAGTACTTC
. | . | TRBJ2-5 | TRBV7-2 | CASSLAGFETQYF | TGTGCCAGCAGCCTTGCGGGTTTCGAGACCCAGTACTTC
. | few | TRBJ2-7 | TRBV5-8 | CASSLGGYEQYF | TGTGCCAGCAGCTTAGGCGGCTACGAGCAGTACTTC
. | . | TRBJ2-3 | TRBV7-3 | CASSSAGSTQYF | TGTGCCAGCAGCTCCGCGGGAAGTACGCAGTATTTT
TRBD2 | . | TRBJ2-7 | TRBV7-9 | CASSSISSGALYEQYF | TGTGCCAGCAGCTCGATTTCTAGCGGAGCACTCTACGAGCAGTACTTC
TRBD1 | . | TRBJ2-2 | TRBV27 | CASRTGTDPTGELFF | TGTGCCAGTAGAACCGGGACAGATCCCACCGGGGAGCTGTTTTTT
. | . | TRBJ1-2 | TRBV27 | CASSVAGGLGGYTF | TGTGCCAGCAGTGTCGCCGGAGGGCTTGGGGGCTACACCTTC
. | . | TRBJ1-2 | TRBV7-9 | CASRTGPYGYTF | TGTGCCAGCAGGACGGGACCCTATGGCTACACCTTC
. | once | TRBJ1-2 | TRBV11-2 | CASSLAGVLGSYGYTF | TGTGCCAGCAGCTTAGCCGGCGTACTGGGGAGCTATGGCTACACCTTC
TRBD1 | . | TRBJ1-1 | TRBV6-1 | CASSEGTGGRNTEAFF | TGTGCCAGCAGTGAAGGGACAGGGGGCAGGAACACTGAAGCTTTCTTT
TRBD2 | . | TRBJ2-1 | TRBV19 | CASRVAGVVHEQFF | TGTGCCAGTAGAGTAGCGGGAGTAGTCCATGAGCAGTTCTTC
. | . | TRBJ2-7 | TRBV6-5 | CASSDRRYEQYF | TGTGCCAGCAGTGACAGGCGCTACGAGCAGTACTTC
. | once | TRBJ2-3 | TRBV30 | CAWSRLSRADTQYF | TGTGCCTGGAGCCGCTTGAGCCGGGCAGATACGCAGTATTTT
. | . | TRBJ1-2 | TRBV14 | CASSPGGGYTF | TGTGCCAGCAGCCCGGGGGGTGGCTACACCTTC
TRBD1 | . | TRBJ1-2 | TRBV18 | CASSPAGTGSGLANYGYTF | TGTGCCAGCTCACCGGCGGGGACAGGTTCGGGTCTAGCTAACTATGGCTACACCTTC